These 4 T cell receptor beta chains share one sample of origin, sequenced in a study of shared clonotypes between healthy human individuals. The assay was immunoSEQ multiplex PCR, and TCRdb's table has in-frame clones only and misses some. The profile shows about 2.3 million clones, about nine tenths of them singletons. The sequenced material came from naive CD4+ T cells from PBMCs. Subset here: CD45RA+ positively selected. The origin of the receptors is a man aged 18 to 30 in good health. Some clones in this sample may be carry-over from other donors' samples.

The chain joins TRBV29-1 to TRBJ2-1; D is ambiguous. Between the trimmed V and J ends, which lost 7 bases and 0 bases, there was a span of 13 bases. The V gene's germline CDR1 is SQVTM and CDR2 ANQGSEA. The CDR3 consists of 14 residues. The CDR3 protein is CSAAGPNSYNEQFF. In nucleotides, the CDR3 is TGCAGCGCCGCCGGACCGAACTCCTACAATGAGCAGTTCTTC.

The chain uses TRBV2 and TRBJ1-3, with 10 bases matching TRBD1. J was trimmed by 4 bases and V by 4 bases; bases with no gene match: 4. This CDR3 spans 15 amino acids. From germline, CDR1 is SNHLY and CDR2 FYNNEI. The CDR3 bases are TGTGCCAGCAGTGTAGGACAGGGGGTCGGAAACACCATATATTTT. Translation gives CASSVGQGVGNTIYF.

The chain employs TRBV4-3 and TRBJ2-3; D is uncertain. CDR1 and CDR2 from the germline V gene are LGHNA and YSLEER. V lost 0 bases to trimming and J lost 3 bases, with 13 bases between them. CDR3 length: 16 residues. The CDR3 nucleotides read TGCGCCAGCAGCCAAGACCCCTACTATGGGACAGATACGCAGTATTTT. It encodes CASSQDPYYGTDTQYF.

Note on this clone: The identical CDR3 is also encoded by other nucleotide sequences in the sample. The chain carries TRBV7-2 and TRBJ1-3, with unresolved D. Germline values: CDR1 SGHTA, CDR2 FQGNSA. This CDR3 spans 12 amino acids. The V and J ends lost 4 bases and 7 bases respectively, with 8 bases between them. The CDR3 coding sequence is TGTGCCAGCAGCTCGGGCCGGAACACCATATATTTT. Translating gives CASSSGRNTIYF.